Following are 10 T cell receptor beta chains from one sample sequenced in a study of cytomegalovirus exposure and HLA in healthy donors. PCR used 60 Vbeta primers and 13 Jbeta primers. This table comes from immunoSEQ multiplex PCR, and its TCRdb copy is limited to in-frame clones, with some not included. The sample consists of around 120,000 clones, 77% of them appearing once. The sample was PBMCs. Receptors were obtained from a man in his fifties or sixties in good health and CMV-seropositive.

The V gene is TRBV29-1, the J gene TRBJ2-4; 8 bases are shared with TRBD2. Losses at the gene ends were 5 bases for V and 6 bases for J; bases not matched to a gene: 3. Germline loops: CDR1 SQVTM, CDR2 ANQGSEA. CDR3 length: 12 residues. The CDR3 is CSVSSGRNIQYF. The DNA of the CDR3 is TGCAGCGTTTCTAGCGGGCGAAACATTCAGTACTTC.

The chain joins TRBV9 to TRBJ1-1; TRBD1 matches at 7 bases. The germline gives CDR1 SGDLS, CDR2 YYNGEE. The V and J ends lost 0 bases and 5 bases, in that order; junction bases with no gene match: 7. The CDR3 has 15 residues. The CDR3 DNA is TGTGCCAGCAGCGTAGATGACAGGGTGTGGACTGAAGCTTTCTTT. Encoded protein: CASSVDDRVWTEAFF.

The chain joins TRBV5-4 to TRBJ2-5; D perhaps matches TRBD2 (6 bases). The CDR3 totals 14 residues. Germline V gene sequence: CDR1 SGHNT, CDR2 YYREEE (reference sequence). V lost 4 bases to trimming and J lost 3 bases, with 13 bases between them. CDR3 coding DNA: TGTGCCAGCAGCCCCCCCGGGAGAAAAGAGACCCAGTACTTC. Translation gives CASSPPGRKETQYF.

The chain combines TRBV4-1 with TRBJ2-7, with 9 bases aligning to TRBD2. V dropped 3 bases and J dropped 7; count of bases not matched to a gene: 13. Germline loops: CDR1 MGHRA, CDR2 YSYEKL. CDR3 length: 16 amino acids. The CDR3 spells CASSQTELAGLREQYF. The CDR3 coding sequence is TGCGCCAGCAGCCAGACGGAACTAGCGGGCCTTCGGGAGCAGTACTTC.

This clone was picked up one time. This chain links TRBV9 with TRBJ2-7, with a possible D match to TRBD2 (5 bases). The germline V gene encodes CDR1 SGDLS and CDR2 YYNGEE. V was trimmed by 1 base and J by 2 bases, leaving 10 bases between them. The CDR3 covers 14 residues. CDR3 in amino acids: CASSVSNGAYEQYF. As DNA, the CDR3 is TGTGCCAGCAGCGTAAGTAACGGGGCCTACGAGCAGTACTTC.

The chain links TRBV19 to TRBJ1-1, with 7 nucleotides matching TRBD1. The CDR3 consists of 14 residues. V dropped 6 bases and J dropped 7; count of bases not matched to a gene: 11. The germline V gene encodes CDR1 LNHDA and CDR2 SQIVND (reference sequence). The CDR3 loop reads CASRDNYRDSEAFF. The CDR3 DNA reads TGTGCCAGTAGGGATAATTACCGGGACAGTGAAGCTTTCTTT.

The CDR3 DNA reads as TGTGCCAGCAGCTTAGCGCGAAGTGATGAGCAGTTCTTC. Protein: CASSLARSDEQFF. The chain carries TRBV7-8 and TRBJ2-1, with D unresolved. V was trimmed by 0 bases and J by 8 bases, leaving 8 bases between them. CDR3 length: 13 amino acids. CDR1 SGHVS and CDR2 FQNEAQ come from the germline V gene.

V gene TRBV5-1 combines with J gene TRBJ1-1; 8 bases are shared with TRBD1. Germline values: CDR1 SGHRS, CDR2 YFSETQ. This CDR3 contains 14 residues. J was trimmed by 5 bases and V by 4 bases; bases with no gene match: 7. The CDR3 DNA reads TGCGCCAGCAGCGTCACAGGGGGAAGAACTGAAGCTTTCTTT. Translated, it gives CASSVTGGRTEAFF.

This clone was seen only a few times. The gene calls are TRBV4-2 and TRBJ1-3, with a tentative D call TRBD1 (6 bases). The CDR3 is 15 amino acids. From germline, CDR1 is LGHNA and CDR2 YNFKEQ. V lost 3 bases and J 1 base, leaving 10 bases between the germline ends. CDR3 sequence (DNA): TGTGCCAGCAGCCAGACCGGGACATCTGGAAACACCATATATTTT. Residues: CASSQTGTSGNTIYF.

This clone was seen just once. This sequence joins TRBV2 and TRBJ1-1; D is unclear. The CDR3 sequence is 13 residues long. Germline loops: CDR1 SNHLY, CDR2 FYNNEI. Trimming left V 4 bases short and J 4 bases short, with 10 bases between. The CDR3 region is CASSASGFTEAFF. In DNA, the CDR3 is TGTGCCAGCAGTGCCTCAGGCTTCACTGAAGCTTTCTTT.